This passage covers 24 T cell receptor beta chains from one sample sequenced in a study of shared clonotypes between healthy human individuals. Measured with immunoSEQ multiplex PCR; TCRdb has only the in-frame clones, and not every one. The table includes millions of clones, 85% to 95% detected once. The sequencing input was naive CD4+ T cells sorted from blood. Described subset: CD45RA+ positively selected. The receptor source for this set is a man younger than 35 in good health.

The J gene is TRBJ1-5, the V gene TRBV10-2; possibly TRBD1 for D (6 bases). V was shortened by 9 bases and J by 4 bases, with 10 bases between the two germline ends. The CDR3 is 12 residues long. Germline loops: CDR1 WSHSY, CDR2 SAAADI. The CDR3 DNA reads as TGCGCCAGTGGACAGCCAAATCAGCCCCAGCATTTT. It yields the protein CASGQPNQPQHF.

The V call is TRBV12-5, the J call TRBJ2-1, with D perhaps given as TRBD1 or TRBD2 (5 bases each). From germline, CDR1 is LGHNT and CDR2 FRNRAP. Trimming stripped 6 bases from V and 6 bases from J, with 9 bases between. The CDR3 loop spans 12 amino acids. Here the CDR3 DNA reads TGTGCTAGTGGGGGGACGGGCAATGAGCAGTTCTTC. Its protein is CASGGTGNEQFF.

The chain joins TRBV6-5 to TRBJ1-3; TRBD1 matches 9 bases. The germline gives CDR1 MNHEY, CDR2 SVGAGI. The CDR3 has 14 residues. V shed 6 bases, J shed 2 bases, and the junction held 2 bases outside the gene matches. The DNA for the CDR3 is TGTGCCAGCAGGAGACAGGGGGCTGGAAACACCATATATTTT. Translated: CASRRQGAGNTIYF.

This chain connects TRBV2 to TRBJ2-1; 9 nucleotides line up with TRBD2. Germline CDR1 reads SNHLY; CDR2 reads FYNNEI. This CDR3 comprises 16 residues. V shed 5 bases, J shed 1 base, and the junction held 6 bases outside the gene matches. CDR3 sequence reads: CASSPSSGKSYNEQFF. The CDR3 DNA sequence: TGTGCCAGCAGTCCCTCTAGCGGGAAATCCTACAATGAGCAGTTCTTC.

The genes are TRBV30 and TRBJ1-5; D possibly corresponds to TRBD1 (6 bases). The CDR3 extends over 13 amino acids. CDR1 is GTSNPN and CDR2 is SVGIG in the germline V gene (reference sequence). V was pared by 2 bases and J by 7 bases, with 12 bases between. This CDR3 is CAWSPQGTQPQHF. Written as DNA, the CDR3 is TGTGCCTGGAGTCCACAGGGTACGCAGCCCCAGCATTTT.

As concerns this clone: At the DNA level, this CDR3 is encoded by other sequences in the same sample as well. The CDR3 DNA sequence: TGTGCCAGCAGCGTATCGGAGAGCACAGATACGCAGTATTTT. Translation: CASSVSESTDTQYF. The V and J genes are TRBV9 and TRBJ2-3; D not resolved. The CDR3 has 14 residues. Deletions cut 1 base from V and 0 bases from J, with 6 bases between. Germline-derived CDR1 and CDR2 are SGDLS and YYNGEE.

This chain connects TRBV19 to TRBJ1-2; 9 nucleotides agree with TRBD1. Germline loops: CDR1 LNHDA, CDR2 SQIVND (reference sequence). The CDR3 sequence is 17 residues long. With V trimmed by 7 bases and J by 3 bases, 15 bases remained unmatched. In DNA, the CDR3 is TGTGCCAGTAATGGACAGGGGCTATTTCCCAAAGACTATGGCTACACCTTC. Its protein is CASNGQGLFPKDYGYTF.

With regard to this clone: A junction end diverges from the germline sequence, so it may reflect a read error. In the same sample, other DNA sequences code for this CDR3. V and J are TRBV5-1 and TRBJ1-6, with TRBD1 identical over 9 bases. Germline V gene data show CDR1 as SGHRS and CDR2 as YFSETQ. CDR3 length: 14 residues. CDR3 amino acids: CASSLGQGGSPLHF. Written as DNA, the CDR3 is TGTGCCAGCAGCTTGGGACAGGGTGGTTCACCCCTCCACTTT. The whole variable domain, remainder taken from reference TRBV5-1 and TRBJ1-6, is KAGVTQTPRYLIKTRGQQVTLSCSPISGHRSVSWYQQTPGQGLQFLFEYFSETQRNKGNFPGRFSGRQFSNSRSEMNVSTLELGDSALYLCASSLGQGGSPLHFGNGTRLTVT.

This chain uses TRBV5-8 with TRBJ1-2; TRBD1 agrees at 9 bases. CDR3 length equals 13 residues. From germline, CDR1 is SGHTS and CDR2 YDEGEE. Unmatched junction bases numbered 2, after V lost 2 bases and J lost 6 bases. The CDR3 sequence: CASSFTGGHGYTF. CDR3 bases: TGTGCCAGCAGCTTTACAGGGGGCCATGGCTACACCTTC.

The rearrangement joins TRBV7-2 to TRBJ2-2; 8 nucleotides align to TRBD2. This CDR3 region has 15 residues. J lost 6 bases, V lost 4 bases, and 7 bases had no gene match. Germline V CDR1 and CDR2: SGHTA, FQGNSA. The CDR3 sequence is CASSYLGRASGELFF. For the CDR3, the DNA is TGTGCCAGCAGCTATCTCGGGAGGGCCTCCGGGGAGCTGTTTTTT.

This clone was picked up one time. This rearrangement joins TRBV7-2 to TRBJ2-2; weak D call: TRBD2 (6 bases). Per the germline V gene, CDR1 is SGHTA and CDR2 is FQGNSA. This CDR3 contains 19 residues. Trimming pared 3 bases from V and 5 bases from J, leaving 25 bases between. CDR3 residues: CASSFFPGLGTSLTGELFF. The CDR3 coding sequence is TGTGCCAGCAGCTTCTTCCCGGGACTCGGAACAAGTCTAACCGGGGAGCTGTTTTTT.

The V gene is TRBV6-6, the J gene TRBJ1-1; no reliable D call. Trimming removed 6 bases at V and 1 base at J, with 9 bases between. The CDR3 length is 13 residues. Germline V lookup: CDR1 MNHNY, CDR2 SVGAGI (reference sequence). The CDR3: CASSRWGNTEAFF. Written as DNA, the CDR3 is TGTGCCAGCAGCCGGTGGGGGAACACTGAAGCTTTCTTT.

The rearrangement links TRBV18 to TRBJ1-4; perhaps TRBD1 as D (6 bases). Between the trimmed V and J ends, which lost 4 bases and 6 bases, there was a span of 9 bases. The CDR3 covers 13 residues. Germline CDR1 and CDR2: KGHSH and LQKENI. The CDR3 loop reads CASSRDKDEKLFF. For the CDR3, the DNA is TGTGCCAGCTCACGGGACAAGGATGAAAAACTGTTTTTT. Supplemented by reference TRBV18 and TRBJ1-4, the full variable domain reads NAGVMQNPRHLVRRRGQEARLRCSPMKGHSHVYWYRQLPEEGLKFMVYLQKENIIDESGMPKERFSAEFPKEGPSILRIQQVVRGDSAAYFCASSRDKDEKLFFGSGTQLSVL.

The rearrangement links TRBV7-2 to TRBJ1-2; D is unclear. Germline V lookup: CDR1 SGHTA, CDR2 FQGNSA. CDR3 length equals 14 residues. Trimming took 5 bases from V and 6 from J, leaving 16 bases between them. For the CDR3, the DNA is TGTGCCAGCAGCCCTAATAGCAGGTATCATGGCTACACCTTC. Its protein product is CASSPNSRYHGYTF.

The CDR3 nucleotides read TGTGCCAGCAGCGGGAGGGGACAGCCCTACGAGCAGTACTTC. This sequence encodes CASSGRGQPYEQYF. The rearrangement links TRBV13 to TRBJ2-7; D could derive from TRBD1 or TRBD2 (7 bases each). The germline V gene encodes CDR1 PRHDT and CDR2 FYEKMQ (reference sequence). V lost 5 bases and J lost 2, with 13 bases in between. This CDR3 comprises 14 residues.

This clone was detected only once. This rearrangement joins TRBV6-5 to TRBJ2-7; TRBD2 matches 11 bases. The V gene's germline CDR1 is MNHEY and CDR2 SVGAGI. There are 14 residues in the CDR3. V shed 6 bases, J shed 2 bases, and the junction held 3 bases outside the gene matches. The CDR3: CASRGLAAPYEQYF. CDR3 coding DNA: TGTGCCAGCAGGGGACTAGCGGCGCCCTACGAGCAGTACTTC.

V usage is TRBV18 and J usage is TRBJ1-1; D is unresolved. This CDR3 contains 13 residues. Trimming left V 3 bases short and J 8 bases short, with 13 bases between. Germline lookup yields CDR1 KGHSH and CDR2 LQKENI. The CDR3 loop reads CASSPTPSGEAFF. In DNA, the CDR3 is TGTGCCAGCTCACCGACACCTTCAGGAGAAGCTTTCTTT.

The chain has TRBV10-3 and TRBJ2-5; D is unresolved. V lost 0 bases, J lost 4 bases, and 9 bases lay in between. CDR3 length equals 14 residues. Germline lookup yields CDR1 ENHRY and CDR2 SYGVKD. DNA for the CDR3: TGTGCCATCAGTGAGTCATCCGTCGGAGAGACCCAGTACTTC. This translates into CAISESSVGETQYF.

This rearrangement joins TRBV7-9 to TRBJ1-3; 7 nucleotides agree with TRBD1. The CDR3 consists of 16 residues. CDR1 and CDR2 (germline): SEHNR, FQNEAQ (reference sequence). Losses at the gene ends were 3 bases for V and 8 bases for J; bases not matched to a gene: 13. As DNA, the CDR3 is TGTGCCAGCAGCTTCTCTTTTGCAGGGGGAGGATACACCATATATTTT. This gives the protein CASSFSFAGGGYTIYF.

The rearrangement uses TRBV10-2 and TRBJ1-2, with D hard to call. The CDR3 runs 13 residues. V lost 2 bases and J 2 bases, leaving 6 bases between the germline ends. CDR1 and CDR2 (germline): WSHSY, SAAADI. CDR3 coding DNA: TGCGCCAGCAGTGAGAACAGCAACTATGGCTACACCTTC. This encodes CASSENSNYGYTF.

The chain recombines TRBV6-6 with TRBJ2-3; tentative D call: TRBD2 (6 bases). Germline V CDR1 and CDR2: MNHNY, SVGAGI (reference sequence). V gave up 7 bases and J gave up 1 base, with 15 bases separating them. This CDR3 is 15 amino acids long. The CDR3 region is CASMTMREGTDTQYF. For the CDR3, the DNA is TGTGCCAGCATGACCATGAGGGAGGGCACAGATACGCAGTATTTT.

This clone came up once. V gene TRBV7-9 combines with J gene TRBJ2-2; D gene uncertain. The CDR3 is made up of 13 amino acids. Trimming stripped 1 base from V and 6 bases from J, with 6 bases between. CDR1 is SEHNR and CDR2 is FQNEAQ in the germline V gene (reference sequence). CDR3 loop: CASSLEGPGELFF. The CDR3 DNA reads as TGTGCCAGCAGCTTAGAAGGGCCCGGGGAGCTGTTTTTT.

The rearrangement joins TRBV28 to TRBJ1-5; D uncertain. V was pared by 2 bases and J by 0 bases, with 8 bases between. The CDR3 covers 15 residues. Germline V CDR1 and CDR2: MDHEN, SYDVKM. CDR3 sequence (DNA): TGTGCCAGCAGTTTAATGGCAGATAGCAATCAGCCCCAGCATTTT. It is translated as CASSLMADSNQPQHF.

The V and J genes are TRBV10-2 and TRBJ1-5; D unclear. The V end lost 2 bases, the J end lost 6 bases, and 8 bases lay between the germline ends. Germline V lookup: CDR1 WSHSY, CDR2 SAAADI. The length of the CDR3 is 13 residues. The CDR3 coding sequence is TGCGCCAGCAGTGAGCAATCGGGTCAGCCCCAGCATTTT. As protein: CASSEQSGQPQHF.